Following are 24 T cell receptor beta chains from one sample sequenced in a study of T-cell reconstitution after alpha-beta-depleted transplantation in children. As it was prepared, the TCRbeta library received unique molecular identifiers. TCRdb reanalysed the PCR reads using MiXCR and keeps one entry per CDR3 protein. The repertoire has some 490,000 distinct CDR3 sequences, around 13% of them found once; the top ten carry around 5.6%. The sequencing here drew on PBMCs from the stem cell graft donor, taken from the stem cell graft. These receptors all stem from a human donor who donated a stem cell graft to a child with combined immunodeficiency.

This clonotype was counted many times. The CDR3 region has the DNA TGTGCCAGCACCGACAGGACCGGGGAGCTGTTTTTT. This encodes CASTDRTGELFF. The chain recombines TRBV25-1 with TRBJ2-2, with D tentatively TRBD1 (6 bases). Deletions cut 7 bases from V and 5 bases from J, with 8 bases between. The CDR3 length is 12 residues. Germline V CDR1 and CDR2: MGHDK, SYGVNS.

Ten or more counts support this clonotype. The chain carries TRBV20-1 and TRBJ2-7; 14 bases line up with TRBD2. CDR3 length equals 15 residues. With V trimmed by 3 bases and J by 6 bases, 7 bases remained unmatched. Per the germline V gene, CDR1 is DFQATT and CDR2 is SNEGSKA (reference sequence). The CDR3 DNA follows: TGCAGTGCTAGCCCCCGGACTAGCGGGGGGTTCGAGCAGTACTTC. Protein sequence: CSASPRTSGGFEQYF.

The sample holds a few counts of this clonotype. The chain combines TRBV7-8 with TRBJ2-3; 8 nucleotides match TRBD2. The CDR3 length is 17 residues. The V and J ends lost 5 bases and 3 bases, in that order; junction bases with no gene match: 13. Germline CDR1 is SGHVS and CDR2 is FQNEAQ. As DNA, the CDR3 is TGTGCCAGCAGCGCGGGCCCAGGGCGGGGGGCGACAGATACGCAGTATTTT. This sequence encodes CASSAGPGRGATDTQYF. Filled out from reference TRBV7-8 and TRBJ2-3, the complete variable domain reads GAGVSQSPRYKVAKRGQDVALRCDPISGHVSLFWYQQALGQGPEFLTYFQNEAQLDKSGLPSDRFFAERPEGSVSTLKIQRTQQEDSAVYLCASSAGPGRGATDTQYFGPGTRLTVL.

The chain recombines TRBV6-5 with TRBJ2-6, with D uncertain. V gave up 0 bases and J gave up 4 bases, with 10 bases separating them. CDR1 is MNHEY and CDR2 is SVGAGI in the germline V gene. CDR3 size: 16 residues. This CDR3 is CASSYSWGSGANVLTF. As DNA, the CDR3 is TGTGCCAGCAGTTACTCGTGGGGATCCGGGGCCAACGTCCTGACTTTC.

The chain is built from TRBV12-3 or TRBV12-4 and TRBJ2-4; weak D call: TRBD2 (5 bases). V lost 1 base, J lost 4 bases, and 11 bases lay in between. CDR3 size: 15 residues. The CDR3: CASSLGSAVKNIQYF. The CDR3 coding sequence is TGTGCCAGCAGTTTAGGTTCAGCGGTAAAAAACATTCAGTACTTC.

This clonotype was detected only a few times. This chain uses TRBV7-2 with TRBJ2-7, with D possibly being TRBD2 (5 bases). This CDR3 has 14 amino acids. The V end was cut by 5 bases, the J end by 3 bases, with 14 bases between. Per germline, CDR1 SGHTA and CDR2 FQGNSA. The CDR3: CASSLGLPDYEQYF. For the CDR3, the DNA is TGTGCCAGCAGCCTTGGACTCCCCGACTACGAGCAGTACTTC. The complete variable domain, with remaining parts taken from reference TRBV7-2 and TRBJ2-7, reads GAGVSQSPSNKVTEKGKDVELRCDPISGHTALYWYRQSLGQGLEFLIYFQGNSAPDKSGLPSDRFSAERTGGSVSTLTIQRTQQEDSAVYLCASSLGLPDYEQYFGPGTRLTVT.

The sample holds a few counts of this clonotype. The chain employs TRBV24-1 and TRBJ2-5; the D gene is possibly TRBD2 (5 bases). V was pared by 3 bases and J by 6 bases, with 10 bases between. Germline CDR1 KGHDR, CDR2 SFDVKD. The length of the CDR3 is 13 residues. CDR3 in amino acids: CATSDPQRKTQYF. In nucleotides, the CDR3 is TGTGCCACCAGTGATCCCCAGCGGAAGACCCAGTACTTC.

This clonotype occurred many times. V is TRBV11-2 and J is TRBJ2-5; 10 bases are a match to TRBD1. The J segment lost 2 bases and the V segment lost 4 bases, leaving 10 bases of the junction unmatched. The CDR3 has 17 residues. Looked up from germline, CDR1 is SGHAT and CDR2 is FQNNGV. Here the CDR3 DNA reads TGTGCCAGCAGCTCTCCGCCCGGGACAGGGGCACAAGAGACCCAGTACTTC. Residues: CASSSPPGTGAQETQYF.

This clonotype was picked up a small number of times. The chain is built from TRBV7-2 and TRBJ2-2, with D tentatively TRBD2 (5 bases). Germline V lookup: CDR1 SGHTA, CDR2 FQGNSA. The CDR3 loop spans 16 amino acids. The ends were cut back, 1 base at V and 5 bases at J, with 14 bases in the middle. CDR3 sequence reads: CASSLEASLVTGELFF. The DNA for the CDR3 is TGTGCCAGCAGCTTAGAGGCTAGCCTGGTGACCGGGGAGCTGTTTTTT.

In this sample, this clonotype turned up a few times. The chain employs TRBV29-1 and TRBJ1-1; unclear D gene. Germline CDR1 is SQVTM and CDR2 is ANQGSEA. This CDR3 spans 13 amino acids. V gave up 1 base and J gave up 1 base, with 7 bases separating them. CDR3 in amino acids: CSVEVLGNTEAFF. The CDR3, as DNA: TGCAGCGTTGAAGTATTGGGGAACACTGAAGCTTTCTTT. The variable domain in full, completed from reference TRBV29-1 and TRBJ1-1, reads SAVISQKPSRDICQRGTSLTIQCQVDSQVTMMFWYRQQPGQSLTLIATANQGSEATYESGFVIDKFPISRPNLTFSTLTVSNMSPEDSSIYLCSVEVLGNTEAFFGQGTRLTVV.

The chain has TRBV20-1 and TRBJ1-3; 7 bases map to TRBD1. The CDR3 spans 14 residues. The germline V gene has CDR1 DFQATT and CDR2 SNEGSKA (reference sequence). Trimming took 2 bases from V and 2 from J; bases not matched to a gene: 3. The CDR3 loop reads CSARQGGTGNTIYF. The DNA for the CDR3 is TGCAGTGCTAGACAGGGGGGAACTGGAAACACCATATATTTT.

This clonotype showed up just a few times. This chain joins TRBV12-3 or TRBV12-4 and TRBJ2-3; 7 nucleotides align to TRBD1. The CDR3 extends over 16 amino acids. Trimming took 0 bases from V and 3 from J; bases not matched to a gene: 6. Written as DNA, the CDR3 is TGTGCCAGCAGTTTAGCGGGACAGACGAGAACAGATACGCAGTATTTT. This sequence encodes CASSLAGQTRTDTQYF.

The chain links TRBV18 to TRBJ1-1, with TRBD1 matching over 7 bases. The CDR3 contains 17 residues. V was clipped by 9 bases and J by 1 base; unmatched bases: 17. CDR1 is KGHSH and CDR2 is LQKENI in the germline V gene. The CDR3 DNA sequence: TGTGCCAGTAAAAACCTTCTTACAGGGGATGGGAACACTGAAGCTTTCTTT. Translating gives CASKNLLTGDGNTEAFF.

The chain links TRBV6-1 to TRBJ1-1, with D unresolved. Germline CDR1 and CDR2: MNHNS and SASEGT. The CDR3 loop spans 14 amino acids. Trimming shortened V by 6 bases and J by 1 base, and 12 bases separated the two germline ends. CDR3 sequence (DNA): TGTGCCAGCAGCCCCGGACTGGAGAACACTGAAGCTTTCTTT. It specifies CASSPGLENTEAFF.

This clonotype was seen more than once but under ten times. The genes are TRBV7-2 and TRBJ1-6; TRBD1 might be the D (5 bases). V was pared by 7 bases and J by 5 bases, with 12 bases between. Germline lookup yields CDR1 SGHTA and CDR2 FQGNSA. The CDR3 spans 14 residues. CDR3 amino acids: CASTRGIHNSPLHF. The CDR3 DNA sequence: TGTGCCAGCACACGGGGGATACATAATTCACCCCTCCACTTT.

The table lists this clonotype with a few counts. This rearrangement joins TRBV4-2 to TRBJ2-3, with 8 bases that match TRBD2. Looked up from germline, CDR1 is LGHNA and CDR2 is YNFKEQ. The CDR3 contains 17 residues. Trimming removed 1 base from V and 4 bases from J; junction bases left unmatched: 10. CDR3 amino acids: CASSQARGLEISDTQYF. The CDR3 DNA reads as TGTGCCAGCAGCCAAGCCCGGGGACTAGAGATTTCAGATACGCAGTATTTT.

This clonotype was recorded once. At one boundary the junction diverges from the germline segment, which might be a read error. The chain couples TRBV9 to TRBJ2-3, with 7 bases matching TRBD1. The germline V gene has CDR1 SGDLS and CDR2 YYNGEE. The CDR3 consists of 15 residues. CDR3 nucleotides: TGTGTCAGCAGCTCCAGACAGGGAAATCCAGATACGCAGTATTTT. It encodes CVSSSRQGNPDTQYF.

This clonotype has at least ten counts. The chain combines TRBV12-3 or TRBV12-4 with TRBJ1-5; a possible D gene is TRBD1 (5 bases). The CDR3 is 14 amino acids. Trimming removed 3 bases at V and 4 bases at J, with 10 bases between. CDR3 sequence: CASSFGRGNQPQHF. CDR3 nucleotide sequence: TGTGCCAGCAGTTTTGGAAGGGGAAATCAGCCCCAGCATTTT.

This clonotype was seen at least ten times. The rearrangement uses TRBV6-5 and TRBJ1-2; D not resolved. V shed 3 bases and J shed 7 bases, with 12 bases lying between them. The CDR3 totals 13 residues. CDR1 MNHEY and CDR2 SVGAGI come from the germline V gene. The CDR3 coding sequence is TGTGCCAGCAGTTATTACGGGTCGGGTGGCTACACCTTC. Protein: CASSYYGSGGYTF.

This clonotype was observed a few times. V and J are TRBV25-1 and TRBJ1-1, with D possibly matching TRBD1 (6 bases). Trimming stripped 5 bases from V and 8 bases from J, with 12 bases between. CDR3 size: 12 residues. CDR1 and CDR2 from the germline V gene are MGHDK and SYGVNS. CDR3 loop: CASSHGGQEAFF. Here the CDR3 DNA reads TGTGCCAGCAGTCACGGGGGGCAGGAAGCTTTCTTT. The variable domain in full, with the rest retrieved from reference TRBV25-1 and TRBJ1-1, is EADIYQTPRYLVIGTGKKITLECSQTMGHDKMYWYQQDPGMELHLIHYSYGVNSTEKGDLSSESTVSRIRTEHFPLTLESARPSHTSQYLCASSHGGQEAFFGQGTRLTVV.

This clonotype has a count of ten or more. In this CDR3 the conserved last residue, phenylalanine or tryptophan, is missing, so a read error is likely. The rearrangement uses TRBV20-1 and TRBJ2-1, with 10 bases fitting TRBD2. This CDR3 spans 12 amino acids. CDR1 is DFQATT, CDR2 SNEGSKA, per germline (reference sequence). Trimming took 1 base from V and 9 from J; bases not matched to a gene: 0. CDR3 residues: CSARGTSGEQFS. The DNA of the CDR3 is TGCAGTGCTAGAGGGACTAGCGGTGAGCAGTTCTCC.

There are many counts of this clonotype. This chain joins TRBV20-1 and TRBJ2-1; 12 bases agree with TRBD2. V was clipped by 6 bases and J by 6 bases; unmatched bases: 3. The CDR3 totals 13 residues. Germline assignment: CDR1 DFQATT and CDR2 SNEGSKA (reference sequence). CDR3 bases: TGCAGTGCCGGACTAGCGGGATCCAATGAGCAGTTCTTC. Translated: CSAGLAGSNEQFF.

A word on this clonotype: A much larger clone differs by one base, so this may be a read error. The chain couples TRBV12-3 or TRBV12-4 to TRBJ2-1; possibly TRBD2 for D (5 bases). Trimming took off 5 bases at V and 10 bases at J, with 15 bases between the two ends. This CDR3 comprises 13 residues. The CDR3 DNA follows: TGTGCCAGCAGTAAGCGGTGGACGGGGGAGCAGTTCTTC. Its translation: CASSKRWTGEQFF.

Only a few counts were recorded for this clonotype. The rearrangement links TRBV29-1 to TRBJ2-7; 7 positions agree with TRBD2. The germline V gene has CDR1 SQVTM and CDR2 ANQGSEA. V lost 6 bases and J lost 3; bases outside the gene matches: 5. This CDR3 has 12 amino acids. The CDR3 nucleotides read TGCAGCGTCCGGGACTACCTCTACGAGCAGTACTTC. Its protein is CSVRDYLYEQYF.